This T cell receptor (beta chain) was identified during a study of blood T cells in healthy people across ages. A second PCR of 7 to 11 cycles used a sample-barcoded 5' primer and a J-beta primer mix. TCRdb passed the 5' RACE reads through MiXCR, listing each CDR3 protein once. Of over a million distinct CDR3 sequences detected, roughly 40% appear once; the ten largest clones hold 7% to 9%. The TCR comes from a woman under 30 in good health. Sequenced material: blood.

The CDR3 protein is CASSMTSGSSGELFF. CDR3 nucleotides: TGTGCCAGCAGCATGACTAGCGGGAGTTCCGGGGAGCTGTTTTTT. This chain links TRBV7-8 with TRBJ2-2, with 12 bases matching TRBD2. CDR1 and CDR2 from the germline V gene are SGHVS and FQNEAQ. The V segment lost 5 bases and the J segment 6 bases; nucleotides outside the gene matches: 4. This CDR3 has 15 amino acids.